This entry concerns a single T cell receptor (beta chain). The antigen is unknown. The data were produced by immunoSEQ multiplex PCR, yet TCRdb's version contains in-frame clones alone and is incomplete. The sample consists of about 37,000 clones, around four fifths of them appearing once. Cycle 7 day 1, cycle 4 day 1, and baseline were the timepoints at which blood was sampled. These data come from a study of OX40 agonist ivuxolimab in advanced cancers. For the study at large: Ivuxolimab, an antibody acting as an agonist of OX40 (CD134), was used to treat patients. At doses from 0.01 to 10 mg/kg, patients were given intravenous ivuxolimab every 2 weeks.

Study results and limitations: Expanded clones tended on average to be more numerous among CD8+ T cells than CD4+.

This sample comprised CD4+ or CD8+ T cells sorted from blood, obtained in a trial of the OX40 agonist ivuxolimab. This TCR was sampled from an adult with an advanced solid tumor such as melanoma, head and neck, liver or kidney cancer.

This CDR3 reads CASNFEGQGETQYF. The CDR3 bases are TGTGCCAGCAACTTTGAAGGACAGGGAGAGACCCAGTACTTC. The chain recombines TRBV2 with TRBJ2-5; 8 positions agree with TRBD1. Per the germline V gene, CDR1 is SNHLY and CDR2 is FYNNEI. J lost 4 bases, V lost 7 bases, and 8 bases had no gene match. This CDR3 is 14 amino acids long.